This T cell receptor (beta chain) was recovered during a study of T cells of healthy individuals. Each CDR3 protein is one row after TCRdb ran MiXCR on the 5' RACE reads. This table has tens of thousands of distinct CDR3 sequences, about a sixth appearing once. This clonotype was picked up a small number of times. This CDR3 is 14 amino acids long. CDR1 and CDR2 from the germline V gene are GTSNPN and SVGIG (reference sequence). V was shortened by 4 bases and J by 8 bases, with 17 bases between the two germline ends. The chain has TRBV30 and TRBJ1-4; the D gene is possibly TRBD1 (6 bases). The origin of this receptor is a human donor in good health. The CDR3 sequence: CAWTEGGVGEKLFF. CDR3 in DNA: TGTGCCTGGACCGAGGGGGGGGTCGGGGAAAAACTGTTTTTT.